This T cell receptor beta chain was captured by sequencing in a study of HIV-infected patients and healthy controls. The study, taken as a whole, reports: The authors saw processing only sixteen HIV-infected individuals as a major limitation on generality.

Germline CDR1 reads MNHEY; CDR2 reads SMNVEV (reference sequence). J gave up 13 bases and V 5 bases, and 12 bases lay outside the gene matches. The CDR3 contains 16 residues. Alpha and beta constant-region primers primed reverse transcription of around 500 ng RNA. Using multiplexing indices, alpha and beta chain libraries were generated apart by chain-specific third strand synthesis. TCRdb called the 5' RACE reads again in MiXCR, with one record for every CDR3 protein. The sample shows 18,000 or so distinct CDR3 sequences, 10% of them seen only once. About this clonotype itself: What it binds is not known.

No cell fractionation was done, so the repertoire covers all unsorted peripheral blood T cells. Sequences were obtained from blood. This sequence originates from an adult in good health. The chain links TRBV27 to TRBJ2-1, with 15 bases matching TRBD2. DNA of the CDR3: TGTGCCAGCAGTGTATGGACTAGCGGGAGGGTCCTCGGTCAGTTCTTC. It translates to CASSVWTSGRVLGQFF.